A single sample is the source of the 23 T cell receptor beta chains below, sequenced in a study of graft-versus-host responses after intestinal transplantation (dated by TCRdb to the early 2020s). Read against the paper, the sample's time point label means: cells obtained before transplantation from donor or recipient. Their specific antigens are unknown. Library method: the immunoSEQ multiplex PCR assay. TCRdb took this table from immuneACCESS and kept in-frame rearrangements with V and J called. Such tables lack part of the clones; where checked against another copy, unresolved V genes explain under half of the gap, and the rest is unexplained. The sample table contains approximately 94,000 clones; only one count was recorded for less than 90% of them. Clones ranked in the top ten supply about 0.9% of the sample. The sample was unstimulated CD4+ T cells sorted from spleen or lymph node cells, taken before transplant. The receptors were sampled from a human donor who was the organ donor for an intestinal transplant.

The CDR3 nucleotides are TGTGCCAGCAGACGGACGGTAAACACTGAAGCTTTCTTT. Residues: CASRRTVNTEAFF. The V call is TRBV11-3, the J call TRBJ1-1; no firm D call. CDR1 is SGHNT, CDR2 YENEEA, per germline. This CDR3 spans 13 amino acids. The V and J ends lost 6 bases and 2 bases respectively, with 10 bases between them.

This clone was seen a handful of times. This chain connects TRBV9 to TRBJ1-1, with D uncertain. The CDR3 has 15 amino acids. CDR1 is SGDLS and CDR2 is YYNGEE in the germline V gene. The germline V and J ends were trimmed by 5 bases and 2 bases, with 16 bases remaining between them. The CDR3 sequence is CASSSDRLGNTEAFF. In DNA, the CDR3 is TGTGCCAGCAGTTCCGACCGACTAGGAAACACTGAAGCTTTCTTT.

The CDR3 protein is CASSLGPLAGAFLYEQYF. The CDR3 DNA sequence: TGTGCCAGCAGCTTAGGCCCCCTAGCGGGGGCCTTCCTCTACGAGCAGTACTTC. The chain carries TRBV7-2 and TRBJ2-7; 10 bases match TRBD2. CDR3 length: 18 residues. The germline V gene has CDR1 SGHTA and CDR2 FQGNSA. Trimming removed 1 base from V and 3 bases from J; junction bases left unmatched: 12.

J is TRBJ1-5 and V is TRBV28, with 7 bases fitting TRBD1. V shed 7 bases and J 5 bases; nucleotides not matched to a gene: 5. This CDR3 has 13 amino acids. Per the germline V gene, CDR1 is MDHEN and CDR2 is SYDVKM. CDR3 protein: CASIYRGYQPQHF. CDR3 coding DNA: TGTGCCAGCATCTACAGGGGCTATCAGCCCCAGCATTTT.

V is TRBV7-2 and J is TRBJ1-5, with a tentative D call TRBD1 (6 bases). V gave up 5 bases and J gave up 1 base, with 15 bases separating them. CDR1 and CDR2 (germline): SGHTA, FQGNSA. The CDR3 covers 16 residues. CDR3 DNA: TGTGCCAGCAGCCCGGGGGGCAGGGGAAGCAATCAGCCCCAGCATTTT. This codes for CASSPGGRGSNQPQHF.

This clone appeared once. The chain is built from TRBV28 and TRBJ1-1; unclear D gene. The germline CDR1 and CDR2 sequences are MDHEN and SYDVKM. The germline V and J ends were trimmed by 7 bases and 5 bases, with 17 bases remaining between them. This CDR3 has 14 amino acids. CDR3 sequence (DNA): TGTGCCAGCACTTCTCATGGTGGGCATACTGAAGCTTTCTTT. Residues: CASTSHGGHTEAFF.

The chain combines TRBV9 with TRBJ2-1, with D tentatively TRBD1 or TRBD2 (5 bases each). V was pared by 3 bases and J by 4 bases, with 11 bases between. CDR3 length: 14 residues. Per germline, CDR1 SGDLS and CDR2 YYNGEE. DNA of the CDR3: TGTGCCAGCAGCGAGACGGGGCGGTACAATGAGCAGTTCTTC. Amino acids: CASSETGRYNEQFF.

The chain recombines TRBV14 with TRBJ1-2; maybe TRBD1 (5 bases). Germline V gene lookup returns CDR1 SGHDN and CDR2 FVKESK. The V end was cut by 4 bases, the J end by 4 bases, with 19 bases between. CDR3 length: 16 amino acids. The chain's CDR3 is CASSLRGPLPTYGYTF. The DNA of the CDR3 is TGTGCCAGCAGCCTCCGGGGCCCGCTACCTACCTATGGCTACACCTTC.

This clone was counted a few times. The V call is TRBV6-6, the J call TRBJ2-2, with no clear D. Germline V gene lookup returns CDR1 MNHNY and CDR2 SVGAGI (reference sequence). Between the trimmed V and J ends, which lost 6 bases and 4 bases, there was a span of 9 bases. The CDR3 has 13 amino acids. CDR3 in DNA: TGTGCCAGCAGGCACCTTACCACCGGGGAGCTGTTTTTT. Its protein product is CASRHLTTGELFF.

This sequence joins TRBV7-3 and TRBJ2-3; D tentatively reads TRBD1 or TRBD2 (5 bases each). V gave up 1 base and J gave up 0 bases, with 8 bases separating them. The CDR3 spans 15 residues. Germline CDR1 is SGHTA and CDR2 is FQGTGA. The CDR3 DNA reads as TGTGCCAGCAGCTTAAGAGGGGATAGCACAGATACGCAGTATTTT. Amino acids: CASSLRGDSTDTQYF.

The genes are TRBV7-3 and TRBJ1-6, with no clear D. Trimming shortened V by 7 bases and J by 7 bases, and 20 bases separated the two germline ends. The germline V gene has CDR1 SGHTA and CDR2 FQGTGA. This CDR3 spans 16 amino acids. CDR3 sequence reads: CASNIYPAGRNSPLHF. The CDR3 coding sequence is TGTGCCAGCAACATATATCCGGCCGGGCGGAATTCACCCCTCCACTTT.

CDR3 protein: CASAKDGNTIYF. Written as DNA, the CDR3 is TGTGCCAGCGCCAAGGACGGAAACACCATATATTTT. This chain joins TRBV9 and TRBJ1-3; D is uncertain. This CDR3 region has 12 residues. The V gene lost 7 bases and the J gene lost 4 bases, with 9 bases spanning the gap. Germline CDR1 is SGDLS and CDR2 is YYNGEE.

The V and J genes are TRBV20-1 and TRBJ1-2, with a possible D match to TRBD1 (6 bases). Germline CDR1 reads DFQATT; CDR2 reads SNEGSKA (reference sequence). The germline V and J ends were trimmed by 4 bases and 3 bases, with 6 bases remaining between them. The CDR3 loop spans 11 amino acids. As DNA, the CDR3 is TGCAGTGCTACAGGGGACTATGGCTACACCTTC. Translation: CSATGDYGYTF.

The chain employs TRBV29-1 and TRBJ2-3; perhaps TRBD1 as D (5 bases). Per the germline V gene, CDR1 is SQVTM and CDR2 is ANQGSEA. The length of the CDR3 is 13 residues. The V end lost 8 bases, the J end lost 1 base, and 13 bases lay between the germline ends. CDR3: CSYAGPGTDTQYF. Here the CDR3 DNA reads TGCAGCTATGCAGGGCCGGGCACAGATACGCAGTATTTT.

The chain uses TRBV19 and TRBJ1-6; D is unresolved. CDR3 length: 14 amino acids. V was clipped by 0 bases and J by 10 bases, with 10 bases between them. Germline CDR1 is LNHDA and CDR2 is SQIVND (reference sequence). Here the CDR3 DNA reads TGTGCCAGTAGTATAGATGGGGTAGGGTCACCCCTCCACTTT. Translation: CASSIDGVGSPLHF.

This rearrangement joins TRBV19 to TRBJ2-7; 11 bases fit TRBD2. Germline CDR1 reads LNHDA; CDR2 reads SQIVND (reference sequence). With 5 bases clipped from V and 3 bases from J, the junction kept 6 bases outside the gene matches. The CDR3 runs 15 residues. The CDR3 reads CASSDPSGGFYEQYF. The CDR3 DNA follows: TGTGCCAGTAGTGATCCTAGCGGGGGGTTCTACGAGCAGTACTTC.

This clone was detected a few times. This chain joins TRBV20-1 and TRBJ2-1; D may match TRBD1 or TRBD2 (5 bases each). The CDR3 has 11 amino acids. The germline V gene has CDR1 DFQATT and CDR2 SNEGSKA (reference sequence). V was cut by 6 bases and J by 7 bases, with 10 bases left in between. CDR3 protein: CSARGFNEQFF. The CDR3 DNA is TGCAGTGCGAGGGGTTTTAATGAGCAGTTCTTC.

This clone has a handful of counts. V is TRBV4-1 and J is TRBJ2-7; D is unclear. Germline CDR1 and CDR2: MGHRA and YSYEKL. V was cut by 1 base and J by 0 bases, with 10 bases left in between. The CDR3 covers 15 residues. DNA of the CDR3: TGCGCCAGCAGCCAAGTTCGGGCCTCCTCCTACGAGCAGTACTTC. This sequence encodes CASSQVRASSYEQYF.

J is TRBJ2-1 and V is TRBV5-1; the match to TRBD2 covers 12 bases. With 2 bases clipped from V and 3 bases from J, the junction kept 9 bases outside the gene matches. Germline V gene lookup returns CDR1 SGHRS and CDR2 YFSETQ. The CDR3 is 18 residues long. CDR3 residues: CASSLHGLAGTYYNEQFF. CDR3 bases: TGCGCCAGCAGCTTACATGGACTAGCGGGGACCTACTACAATGAGCAGTTCTTC.

The V and J genes are TRBV18 and TRBJ2-5; no clear D gene. The length of the CDR3 is 13 residues. With 3 bases removed from V and 4 bases from J, the gap between germline ends came to 9 bases. The germline V gene encodes CDR1 KGHSH and CDR2 LQKENI. CDR3 amino acids: CASSPNNRETQYF. DNA of the CDR3: TGTGCCAGCTCACCTAACAATAGAGAGACCCAGTACTTC.

The chain links TRBV19 to TRBJ1-2; D possibly corresponds to TRBD1 (5 bases). There are 15 residues in the CDR3. Germline loops: CDR1 LNHDA, CDR2 SQIVND (reference sequence). V lost 4 bases to trimming and J lost 4 bases, with 16 bases between them. This chain's CDR3 is CASSSAGQSGYGYTF. CDR3 sequence (DNA): TGTGCCAGTAGTAGCGCAGGGCAAAGCGGCTATGGCTACACCTTC.

This sequence joins TRBV10-2 and TRBJ2-3; D is ambiguous. This CDR3 spans 15 amino acids. CDR1 is WSHSY, CDR2 SAAADI, per germline. Between the trimmed V and J ends, which lost 0 bases and 5 bases, there was a span of 12 bases. The CDR3 coding sequence is TGCGCCAGCAGTGAGTCAGCCTCCTCAGGAGATACGCAGTATTTT. Protein: CASSESASSGDTQYF.

This clone was seen only once. V is TRBV28 and J is TRBJ2-5; D is perhaps TRBD2 (5 bases). Germline CDR1 reads MDHEN; CDR2 reads SYDVKM. V was clipped by 2 bases and J by 4 bases, with 8 bases between them. The CDR3 sequence is 13 residues long. The CDR3 region has the DNA TGTGCCAGCAGTTTACCGGGGAGAGAGACCCAGTACTTC. Translating gives CASSLPGRETQYF.